Listed here are 25 T cell receptor beta chains from one sample, sequenced in a study of CD8 T cells in Susac syndrome. Random hexamers primed reverse transcription of roughly 0.5 to 1 ug RNA. Via MiXCR, TCRdb re-called the immunoSEQ multiplex PCR reads, giving one row per CDR3 protein. The sample records some 210,000 distinct CDR3 sequences, less than 95% being singletons. Sequences were obtained from CD4+ T cells from PBMCs. The origin of the receptors is a human donor with Susac syndrome.

On this clonotype: The junction departs from germline at one end; a sequencing error may be responsible. CDR3 in amino acids: CASTLDQGWSPLHF. CDR3 bases: TGTGCCAGCACCTTGGACCAGGGATGGTCACCCCTCCACTTT. The chain is built from TRBV5-6 and TRBJ1-6; weak D call: TRBD1 (5 bases). The CDR3 sequence is 14 residues long. CDR1 and CDR2 (germline): SGHDT, YYEEEE.

This chain links TRBV30 with TRBJ2-5; D possibly corresponds to TRBD2 (6 bases). The CDR3 runs 14 residues. The V and J ends lost 3 bases and 3 bases respectively, with 14 bases between them. The V gene's germline CDR1 is GTSNPN and CDR2 SVGIG (reference sequence). The CDR3 sequence: CAWRRPGGEETQYF. DNA of the CDR3: TGTGCCTGGAGGCGACCTGGAGGGGAAGAGACCCAGTACTTC.

This chain links TRBV5-1 with TRBJ1-1; 12 bases line up with TRBD1. This CDR3 has 21 amino acids. In germline, CDR1 is SGHRS, CDR2 YFSETQ. Trimming at V came to 3 bases and at J to 1 base, leaving 19 bases not matched to a gene. The CDR3 region is CASSSSLGMPGQGAPNTEAFF. DNA of the CDR3: TGCGCCAGCAGCTCGAGCCTCGGGATGCCGGGACAGGGGGCCCCGAACACTGAAGCTTTCTTT.

The gene calls are TRBV14 and TRBJ2-1; D perhaps matches TRBD1 (5 bases). CDR3 length equals 14 residues. Germline assignment: CDR1 SGHDN and CDR2 FVKESK. V was shortened by 1 base and J by 6 bases, with 10 bases between the two germline ends. The CDR3 here is CASSQVMGLNEQFF. The CDR3 DNA sequence: TGTGCCAGCAGCCAAGTCATGGGGCTCAATGAGCAGTTCTTC.

The chain links TRBV9 to TRBJ1-5; D is ambiguous. The CDR3 contains 15 residues. The germline V gene has CDR1 SGDLS and CDR2 YYNGEE. V was pared by 0 bases and J by 6 bases, with 13 bases between. CDR3: CASSVDPRGGQPQHF. CDR3 DNA: TGTGCCAGCAGCGTAGATCCCCGGGGAGGTCAGCCCCAGCATTTT.

This clonotype was found once. The chain links TRBV5-6 to TRBJ2-2, with 11 bases matching TRBD1. The germline V gene encodes CDR1 SGHDT and CDR2 YYEEEE. The CDR3 contains 17 residues. J gave up 5 bases and V 4 bases, and 10 bases lay outside the gene matches. This chain's CDR3 is CASSPTRDRGITGELFF. The DNA of the CDR3 is TGTGCCAGCAGCCCGACTAGGGACAGGGGGATAACCGGGGAGCTGTTTTTT.

The chain combines TRBV20-1 with TRBJ2-5; a weak D match, TRBD1 (6 bases). The CDR3 runs 13 residues. CDR1 and CDR2 from the germline V gene are DFQATT and SNEGSKA (reference sequence). V was pared by 2 bases and J by 3 bases, with 10 bases between. The CDR3 sequence: CSARFRGKETQYF. The CDR3 region has the DNA TGCAGTGCTAGATTCAGGGGAAAAGAGACCCAGTACTTC.

The chain links TRBV9 to TRBJ1-6, with a possible D match to TRBD1 (5 bases). This CDR3 has 13 amino acids. Trimming removed 0 bases at V and 10 bases at J, with 8 bases between. In germline, CDR1 is SGDLS, CDR2 YYNGEE. CDR3: CASSVEGKSPLHF. CDR3 coding DNA: TGTGCCAGCAGCGTAGAGGGGAAGTCACCCCTCCACTTT.

The genes are TRBV3-1 and TRBJ1-2; 7 bases are shared with TRBD1. Germline values: CDR1 LGHDT, CDR2 YNNKEL (reference sequence). The CDR3 consists of 15 residues. Trimming took 4 bases from V and 0 from J; bases not matched to a gene: 5. The CDR3 sequence is CASSRGQQANYGYTF. The CDR3 DNA reads as TGTGCCAGCAGCCGGGGACAGCAAGCTAACTATGGCTACACCTTC.

The V and J genes are TRBV4-3 and TRBJ2-1; 7 bases match TRBD2. The CDR3 consists of 15 residues. Looked up from germline, CDR1 is LGHNA and CDR2 is YSLEER. J was trimmed by 2 bases and V by 4 bases; bases with no gene match: 5. In DNA, the CDR3 is TGCGCCAGCAGCCTGTTTGGGGGGGCCTACAATGAGCAGTTCTTC. It is translated as CASSLFGGAYNEQFF.

V is TRBV11-3 and J is TRBJ1-4; TRBD1 matches 7 bases. Losses at the gene ends were 1 base for V and 4 bases for J; bases not matched to a gene: 6. The CDR3 runs 16 residues. From germline, CDR1 is SGHNT and CDR2 YENEEA. In DNA, the CDR3 is TGTGCCAGCAGCTTAGGAGGGGGCCAGAGTAATGAAAAACTGTTTTTT. Protein sequence: CASSLGGGQSNEKLFF.

The V gene is TRBV19, the J gene TRBJ1-1; D unresolved. V lost 7 bases and J 1 base, leaving 13 bases between the germline ends. Per germline, CDR1 LNHDA and CDR2 SQIVND (reference sequence). The CDR3 runs to 14 residues. The DNA for the CDR3 is TGTGCCAGTAAGCGGGGAATCAGGAACACTGAAGCTTTCTTT. Protein product: CASKRGIRNTEAFF.

This clonotype has more than one count but fewer than ten. The chain employs TRBV19 and TRBJ1-1, with 7 positions matching TRBD1. V lost 6 bases and J lost 4; bases outside the gene matches: 8. The germline CDR1 and CDR2 sequences are LNHDA and SQIVND (reference sequence). This CDR3 is 14 amino acids long. This chain's CDR3 is CASSQQGRGTEAFF. The DNA for the CDR3 is TGTGCCAGTAGCCAACAGGGGAGGGGCACTGAAGCTTTCTTT.

The chain couples TRBV7-9 to TRBJ1-2; D is unresolved. The germline CDR1 and CDR2 sequences are SEHNR and FQNEAQ (reference sequence). With 2 bases removed from V and 2 bases from J, the gap between germline ends came to 6 bases. The CDR3 spans 13 residues. In nucleotides, the CDR3 is TGTGCCAGCAGCTTATCAGCGAACTATGGCTACACCTTC. It specifies CASSLSANYGYTF. The variable domain in full, completed from reference TRBV7-9 and TRBJ1-2, reads DTGVSQNPRHKITKRGQNVTFRCDPISEHNRLYWYRQTLGQGPEFLTYFQNEAQLEKSRLLSDRFSAERPKGSFSTLEIQRTEQGDSAMYLCASSLSANYGYTFGSGTRLTVV.

This chain joins TRBV28 and TRBJ2-1; 11 nucleotides line up with TRBD2. This CDR3 is built from 16 residues. Germline V lookup: CDR1 MDHEN, CDR2 SYDVKM. V lost 6 bases and J lost 4; bases outside the gene matches: 8. The CDR3 DNA is TGTGCCAGCAGGGTCCCGGGACTAGCGGAGTACAATGAGCAGTTCTTC. Amino acid sequence: CASRVPGLAEYNEQFF.

As DNA, the CDR3 is TGCGCCAGCAGCTTGGGGGGCAACAGAGTTACTGAAGCTTTCTTT. Protein product: CASSLGGNRVTEAFF. The rearrangement links TRBV5-1 to TRBJ1-1; tentatively, D is TRBD1 (5 bases). The CDR3 contains 15 residues. V was clipped by 0 bases and J by 5 bases, with 14 bases between them. Germline V gene sequence: CDR1 SGHRS, CDR2 YFSETQ.

This rearrangement joins TRBV29-1 to TRBJ1-5, with unresolved D. This CDR3 comprises 13 residues. Deletions cut 5 bases from V and 2 bases from J, with 10 bases between. Germline loops: CDR1 SQVTM, CDR2 ANQGSEA. The CDR3 reads CSVYTVRNQPQHF. The DNA for the CDR3 is TGCAGCGTTTATACCGTTCGCAATCAGCCCCAGCATTTT.

This clonotype was seen just once. The rearrangement uses TRBV30 and TRBJ1-6; the match to TRBD1 covers 9 bases. The J segment lost 6 bases and the V segment lost 2 bases, leaving 5 bases of the junction unmatched. The CDR3 has 15 residues. CDR1 and CDR2 from the germline V gene are GTSNPN and SVGIG (reference sequence). CDR3 loop: CAWSPGTGSNSPLHF. The CDR3 region has the DNA TGTGCCTGGAGTCCCGGGACAGGGAGTAATTCACCCCTCCACTTT.

The chain combines TRBV20-1 with TRBJ2-3; unclear D gene. The V gene's germline CDR1 is DFQATT and CDR2 SNEGSKA (reference sequence). V gave up 2 bases and J gave up 1 base, with 13 bases separating them. The CDR3 loop spans 15 amino acids. The CDR3 coding sequence is TGCAGTGCTAGAAAGGAAATGAGCGGCACAGATACGCAGTATTTT. Residues: CSARKEMSGTDTQYF.

This chain uses TRBV4-3 with TRBJ1-4; D ambiguous. The CDR3 has 16 residues. V was cut by 2 bases and J by 3 bases, with 13 bases left in between. CDR1 LGHNA and CDR2 YSLEER come from the germline V gene. The CDR3 reads CASSQQLGGSNEKLFF. The CDR3, as DNA: TGCGCCAGCAGCCAACAACTAGGAGGGTCTAATGAAAAACTGTTTTTT.

The chain combines TRBV6-2 or TRBV6-3 with TRBJ1-5; TRBD1 agrees at 7 bases. The CDR3 covers 13 residues. The trim removed 8 bases at V and 4 bases at J, leaving 5 bases unmatched. Germline CDR1 and CDR2: MNHEY and SVGEGT. The CDR3 nucleotides read TGTGCCAGCGGGTTGACAGGGAATCAGCCCCAGCATTTT. Amino acid sequence: CASGLTGNQPQHF.

The chain uses TRBV20-1 and TRBJ2-2; 8 bases align to TRBD1. The CDR3 runs to 17 residues. Losses at the gene ends were 0 bases for V and 5 bases for J; bases not matched to a gene: 11. CDR1 is DFQATT, CDR2 SNEGSKA, per germline (reference sequence). The CDR3 coding sequence is TGCAGTGCTAGAGATGTCATGGGGGACAGGTGGACCGGGGAGCTGTTTTTT. Translation gives CSARDVMGDRWTGELFF.

This rearrangement joins TRBV19 to TRBJ2-3; TRBD1 agrees at 7 bases. The CDR3 runs 13 residues. Germline values: CDR1 LNHDA, CDR2 SQIVND (reference sequence). The ends lost 6 bases at V and 6 bases at J; junction bases unmatched: 6. The CDR3 here is CASSVGTVDTQYF. CDR3 DNA sequence: TGTGCCAGTAGCGTCGGGACAGTCGATACGCAGTATTTT.

This clonotype showed up just once. The chain has TRBV20-1 and TRBJ2-1, with D perhaps matching TRBD1 (6 bases). V lost 3 bases to trimming and J lost 1 base, with 16 bases between them. The CDR3 covers 16 residues. Germline V gene lookup returns CDR1 DFQATT and CDR2 SNEGSKA (reference sequence). The CDR3 region has the DNA TGCAGTGCTAGTCCAGGGGCCCCTTTGTCCTACAATGAGCAGTTCTTC. This translates into CSASPGAPLSYNEQFF.

V is TRBV7-2 and J is TRBJ2-7, with D uncertain. The CDR3 length is 14 residues. The ends were cut back, 2 bases at V and 1 base at J, with 9 bases in the middle. Germline loops: CDR1 SGHTA, CDR2 FQGNSA. CDR3 nucleotides: TGTGCCAGCAGCTTAACCCACAGTTCCTACGAGCAGTACTTC. Translating gives CASSLTHSSYEQYF.